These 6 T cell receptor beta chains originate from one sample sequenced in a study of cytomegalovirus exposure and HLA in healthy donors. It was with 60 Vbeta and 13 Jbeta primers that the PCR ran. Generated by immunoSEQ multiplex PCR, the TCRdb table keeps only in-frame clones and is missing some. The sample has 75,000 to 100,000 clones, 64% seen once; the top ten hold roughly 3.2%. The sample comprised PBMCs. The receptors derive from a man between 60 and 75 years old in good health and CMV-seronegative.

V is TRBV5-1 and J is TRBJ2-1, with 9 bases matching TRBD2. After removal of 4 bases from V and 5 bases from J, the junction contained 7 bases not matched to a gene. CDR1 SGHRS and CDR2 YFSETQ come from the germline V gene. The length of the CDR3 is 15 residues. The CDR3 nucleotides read TGCGCCAGCAGCGCCGGGACTAGCCGAAACAATGAGCAGTTCTTC. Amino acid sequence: CASSAGTSRNNEQFF. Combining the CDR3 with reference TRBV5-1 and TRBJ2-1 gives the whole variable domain KAGVTQTPRYLIKTRGQQVTLSCSPISGHRSVSWYQQTPGQGLQFLFEYFSETQRNKGNFPGRFSGRQFSNSRSEMNVSTLELGDSALYLCASSAGTSRNNEQFFGPGTRLTVL.

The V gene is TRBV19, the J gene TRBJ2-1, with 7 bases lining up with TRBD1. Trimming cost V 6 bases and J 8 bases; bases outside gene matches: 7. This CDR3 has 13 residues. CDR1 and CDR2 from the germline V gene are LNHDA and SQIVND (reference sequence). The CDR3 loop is CASRPRTGDEQFF. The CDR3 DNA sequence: TGTGCCAGTAGACCCCGGACAGGAGATGAGCAGTTCTTC.

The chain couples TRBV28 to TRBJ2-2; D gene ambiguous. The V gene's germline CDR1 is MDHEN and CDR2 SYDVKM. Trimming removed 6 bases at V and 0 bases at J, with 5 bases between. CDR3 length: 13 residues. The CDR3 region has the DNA TGTGCCAGCAGGAACACGAACACCGGGGAGCTGTTTTTT. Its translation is CASRNTNTGELFF. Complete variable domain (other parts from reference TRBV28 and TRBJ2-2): DVKVTQSSRYLVKRTGEKVFLECVQDMDHENMFWYRQDPGLGLRLIYFSYDVKMKEKGDIPEGYSVSREKKERFSLILESASTNQTSMYLCASRNTNTGELFFGEGSRLTVL.

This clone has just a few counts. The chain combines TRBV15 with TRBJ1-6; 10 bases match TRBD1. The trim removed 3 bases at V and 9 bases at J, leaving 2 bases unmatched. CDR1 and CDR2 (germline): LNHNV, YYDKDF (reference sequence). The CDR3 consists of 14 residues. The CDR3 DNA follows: TGTGCCACCAGCAGGGACAGGGGGAGTTCACCCCTCCACTTT. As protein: CATSRDRGSSPLHF.

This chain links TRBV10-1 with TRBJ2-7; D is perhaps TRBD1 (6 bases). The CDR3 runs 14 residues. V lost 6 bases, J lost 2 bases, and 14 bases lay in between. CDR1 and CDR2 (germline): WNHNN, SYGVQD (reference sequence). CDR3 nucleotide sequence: TGCGCCAGCAGGTCGTGGGACATCACCTACGAGCAGTACTTC. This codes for CASRSWDITYEQYF.

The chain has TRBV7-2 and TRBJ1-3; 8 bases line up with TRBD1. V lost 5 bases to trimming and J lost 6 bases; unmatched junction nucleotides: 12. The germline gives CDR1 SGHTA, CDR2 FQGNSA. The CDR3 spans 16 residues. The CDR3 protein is CASSDNSRTGQNTIYF. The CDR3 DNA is TGTGCCAGCAGCGATAATTCCCGGACAGGGCAAAACACCATATATTTT.